Listed here are 26 T cell receptor beta chains from one sample, sequenced in a study of CD8 T cells in ankylosing spondylitis. TCRdb re-called the 5' RACE reads with MiXCR, one entry per CDR3 protein. The table lists roughly 240,000 distinct CDR3 sequences, 8% to 10% of them singletons. Sequences were obtained from blood, either unsorted or a sorted T cell fraction (not recorded which). The receptors were sampled from a female donor with ankylosing spondylitis or in good health (not recorded which).

This clonotype was found many times. The CDR3: CATSRAVGRVGELFF. CDR3 nucleotide sequence: TGTGCCACCAGCAGAGCAGTCGGCAGGGTCGGGGAGCTGTTTTTT. The rearrangement joins TRBV15 to TRBJ2-2; possible D gene TRBD1, 5 bases. CDR3 size: 15 residues. CDR1 is LNHNV, CDR2 YYDKDF, per germline (reference sequence). With 1 base removed from V and 7 bases from J, the gap between germline ends came to 13 bases.

The sample holds many counts of this clonotype. This chain uses TRBV3-1 with TRBJ2-1, with 9 positions matching TRBD1. The V and J ends lost 4 bases and 8 bases, in that order; junction bases with no gene match: 6. Germline-derived CDR1 and CDR2 are LGHDT and YNNKEL (reference sequence). The CDR3 consists of 14 residues. The CDR3 DNA follows: TGTGCCAGCAGCCGGGACAGGGCATTGTATGAGCAGTTCTTC. Encoded protein: CASSRDRALYEQFF.

In this sample, this clonotype turned up many times. V usage is TRBV20-1 and J usage is TRBJ2-7, with 8 positions matching TRBD2. J lost 4 bases, V lost 3 bases, and 8 bases had no gene match. Germline assignment: CDR1 DFQATT and CDR2 SNEGSKA (reference sequence). The CDR3 loop spans 14 amino acids. The DNA for the CDR3 is TGCAGTGCTAGCCAGCCGGGACTAGATTACGAGCAGTACTTC. Translation gives CSASQPGLDYEQYF.

This clonotype has at least ten counts. V is TRBV6-1 and J is TRBJ1-5; TRBD1 is a possible D gene (5 bases). The germline V gene has CDR1 MNHNS and CDR2 SASEGT. Trimming pared 8 bases from V and 1 base from J, leaving 12 bases between. The CDR3 loop spans 14 amino acids. CDR3 residues: CASAGDFSNQPQHF. DNA for the CDR3: TGTGCCAGCGCGGGGGACTTCAGCAATCAGCCCCAGCATTTT.

The table lists this clonotype with many counts. This chain joins TRBV29-1 and TRBJ2-2; no firm D call. Trimming took 3 bases from V and 2 from J, leaving 10 bases between them. Germline assignment: CDR1 SQVTM and CDR2 ANQGSEA. CDR3 size: 14 residues. The CDR3 DNA reads TGCAGCGTTGATATCGGTGGTAACACCGGGGAGCTGTTTTTT. Protein: CSVDIGGNTGELFF.

The chain joins TRBV5-6 to TRBJ2-1, with D hard to call. Germline V gene sequence: CDR1 SGHDT, CDR2 YYEEEE. The CDR3 is 15 amino acids. V shed 4 bases and J shed 2 bases, with 13 bases lying between them. CDR3 sequence reads: CASSPDRAPYNEQFF. The CDR3 DNA reads as TGTGCCAGCAGCCCGGACCGGGCCCCCTACAATGAGCAGTTCTTC.

This clonotype was counted many times. The V call is TRBV20-1, the J call TRBJ1-5; 10 bases map to TRBD1. After removal of 3 bases from V and 4 bases from J, the junction contained 6 bases not matched to a gene. The CDR3 has 15 amino acids. The germline V gene encodes CDR1 DFQATT and CDR2 SNEGSKA (reference sequence). CDR3: CSASPGTGENQPQHF. CDR3 coding DNA: TGCAGTGCTAGTCCTGGGACAGGGGAAAATCAGCCCCAGCATTTT.

The V and J genes are TRBV19 and TRBJ2-1, with no clear D. V gave up 3 bases and J gave up 10 bases, with 10 bases separating them. The germline V gene encodes CDR1 LNHDA and CDR2 SQIVND (reference sequence). There are 12 residues in the CDR3. The CDR3 protein is CASSIGTREQFF. DNA for the CDR3: TGTGCCAGTAGTATCGGTACTCGAGAGCAGTTCTTC.

The J gene is TRBJ1-3, the V gene TRBV7-9; no clear D. The V end was cut by 5 bases, the J end by 8 bases, with 22 bases between. The CDR3 spans 16 residues. In germline, CDR1 is SEHNR, CDR2 FQNEAQ (reference sequence). CDR3: CASSHPTVALRDTIYF. The CDR3 DNA sequence: TGTGCCAGCAGCCACCCGACCGTCGCCCTGAGAGACACCATATATTTT.

There are a few counts of this clonotype. The chain couples TRBV4-3 to TRBJ2-1; TRBD2 agrees at 13 bases. This CDR3 contains 17 residues. The V segment lost 0 bases and the J segment 8 bases; nucleotides outside the gene matches: 7. Per the germline V gene, CDR1 is LGHNA and CDR2 is YSLEER. CDR3 sequence: CASSQDRLAGGWYEQFF. CDR3 sequence (DNA): TGCGCCAGCAGCCAAGATCGACTAGCGGGAGGATGGTATGAGCAGTTCTTC.

This clonotype was seen repeatedly, ten times or more. The chain couples TRBV4-2 to TRBJ2-1; no definite D call. In germline, CDR1 is LGHNA, CDR2 YNFKEQ. This CDR3 has 17 amino acids. V was pared by 3 bases and J by 0 bases, with 15 bases between. The DNA of the CDR3 is TGTGCCAGCAGCCACGGTGGAAGACGGAGCTCCTACAATGAGCAGTTCTTC. As protein: CASSHGGRRSSYNEQFF.

At least ten counts were recorded for this clonotype. The CDR3 nucleotides read TGTGCCAGCAGCGGGCAGTCCTACGAGCAGTACTTC. Its protein is CASSGQSYEQYF. The rearrangement links TRBV5-6 to TRBJ2-7; D unclear. From germline, CDR1 is SGHDT and CDR2 YYEEEE. The CDR3 is made up of 12 amino acids. V was cut by 4 bases and J by 1 base, with 6 bases left in between.

This clonotype was counted a few times. The chain uses TRBV30 and TRBJ2-7; a weak D match, TRBD1 (5 bases). CDR3 length: 12 amino acids. V was pared by 0 bases and J by 6 bases, with 9 bases between. Per the germline V gene, CDR1 is GTSNPN and CDR2 is SVGIG (reference sequence). CDR3 in amino acids: CAWSVTDSEQYF. For the CDR3, the DNA is TGTGCCTGGAGTGTAACCGACAGCGAGCAGTACTTC.

This clonotype appeared many times. The J gene is TRBJ2-1, the V gene TRBV29-1, with 12 bases fitting TRBD2. V trimming: 1 base; J trimming: 5 bases; junction bases outside the gene matches: 0. The CDR3 totals 14 residues. From germline, CDR1 is SQVTM and CDR2 ANQGSEA. This CDR3 is CSVEGLAGDNEQFF. CDR3 DNA sequence: TGCAGCGTTGAAGGACTAGCGGGGGACAATGAGCAGTTCTTC.

The table lists this clonotype with many counts. The chain combines TRBV9 with TRBJ2-5; D possibly corresponds to TRBD1 (6 bases). Trimming cost V 0 bases and J 5 bases, with 11 bases left between them. Per the germline V gene, CDR1 is SGDLS and CDR2 is YYNGEE. The CDR3 is 14 residues long. The CDR3 region has the DNA TGTGCCAGCAGCGTAGGACAGGTGTACGAGACCCAGTACTTC. Translated, it gives CASSVGQVYETQYF.

This clonotype appeared a few times. The chain joins TRBV7-8 to TRBJ1-2; possibly TRBD1 for D (6 bases). Germline CDR1 is SGHVS and CDR2 is FQNEAQ. The CDR3 spans 15 residues. The ends were cut back, 5 bases at V and 2 bases at J, with 15 bases in the middle. CDR3 in amino acids: CASSHAGGRNYGYTF. The CDR3 bases are TGTGCCAGCAGCCACGCGGGGGGGCGGAACTATGGCTACACCTTC.

This clonotype has ten or more counts. This chain joins TRBV24-1 and TRBJ2-3, with a weak D call TRBD2 (10 bases). In germline, CDR1 is KGHDR, CDR2 SFDVKD. The CDR3 runs 20 residues. Trimming removed 2 bases at V and 5 bases at J, with 28 bases between. DNA of the CDR3: TGTGCCACCAGTGATTCGACAGGGGGAAGCGGGAGGGCCGAGAGAGATACGCAGTATTTT. Translated, it gives CATSDSTGGSGRAERDTQYF.

This clonotype was seen only once. Possible read error: a much larger clone is one base away. The CDR3 loop is CASSLRGEAYAYTF. CDR3 in DNA: TGTGCCAGCTCATTACGGGGAGAAGCTTATGCCTACACCTTC. The V call is TRBV18, the J call TRBJ1-2; D uncertain. CDR3 size: 14 residues. Looked up from germline, CDR1 is KGHSH and CDR2 is LQKENI.

This clonotype was detected ten times or more. The chain employs TRBV12-3 or TRBV12-4 and TRBJ1-2; D possibly corresponds to TRBD1 (5 bases). CDR3 length: 15 amino acids. Trimming took off 4 bases at V and 4 bases at J, with 16 bases between the two ends. The CDR3 region has the DNA TGTGCCAGCAGTTCACAGGACCCGCGAATCTATGGCTACACCTTC. It yields the protein CASSSQDPRIYGYTF.

This clonotype was seen many times. CDR3 nucleotides: TGTGCCAGCACTGGACTAGCCGTCCCTTACGAGCAGTACTTC. Translation: CASTGLAVPYEQYF. The chain links TRBV6-1 to TRBJ2-7, with 8 bases matching TRBD2. The CDR3 has 14 residues. Germline values: CDR1 MNHNS, CDR2 SASEGT. V shed 7 bases, J shed 4 bases, and the junction held 9 bases outside the gene matches.

This clonotype came up many times. The chain joins TRBV29-1 to TRBJ2-5, with D possibly being TRBD1 or TRBD2 (5 bases each). Germline V CDR1 and CDR2: SQVTM, ANQGSEA. The CDR3 loop spans 13 amino acids. Trimming stripped 6 bases from V and 3 bases from J, with 14 bases between. The CDR3 spells CSVAPGAKETQYF. The CDR3 DNA reads TGCAGCGTCGCGCCCGGGGCCAAAGAGACCCAGTACTTC.

This clonotype was seen more than once but under ten times. The rearrangement links TRBV9 to TRBJ2-1; no reliable D call. Per germline, CDR1 SGDLS and CDR2 YYNGEE. The CDR3 spans 12 residues. V dropped 7 bases and J dropped 1 base, with 6 bases sitting between them. The DNA for the CDR3 is TGTGCCAGCGGCCGTTCCTACAATGAGCAGTTCTTC. Protein: CASGRSYNEQFF.

This clonotype was detected ten times or more. This chain connects TRBV21-1 to TRBJ2-5. TRBV21-1 is a pseudogene locus. The CDR3 consists of 15 residues. In DNA, the CDR3 is TGTGCCAGCAGCAAAGCACGGACCGAGCAAGAGACCCAGTACTTC. Its translation is CASSKARTEQETQYF.

This clonotype was recorded at least ten times. The rearrangement links TRBV29-1 to TRBJ2-1; no reliable D call. V shed 4 bases and J shed 9 bases, with 19 bases lying between them. Looked up from germline, CDR1 is SQVTM and CDR2 is ANQGSEA. The CDR3 loop spans 14 amino acids. This CDR3 reads CSVVLAIQAGEQFF. Written as DNA, the CDR3 is TGCAGCGTTGTTCTCGCAATCCAAGCCGGTGAGCAGTTCTTC.

This clonotype was observed many times. The chain links TRBV5-1 to TRBJ2-5; 14 bases are shared with TRBD2. CDR3 length: 19 residues. CDR1 and CDR2 from the germline V gene are SGHRS and YFSETQ. V trimming: 2 bases; J trimming: 1 base; junction bases outside the gene matches: 10. The CDR3 spells CASSFGLAGGPPSQETQYF. CDR3 DNA: TGCGCCAGCAGCTTCGGACTAGCGGGAGGACCACCTTCCCAAGAGACCCAGTACTTC.

This clonotype was detected many times. The rearrangement uses TRBV6-2 or TRBV6-3 and TRBJ2-7, with 11 bases matching TRBD2. Germline V CDR1 and CDR2: MNHEY, SVGEGT. This CDR3 is built from 15 residues. Germline trimming cut 6 bases from V and 3 bases from J; bases unmatched to any gene: 7. For the CDR3, the DNA is TGTGCCAGCAGAAAAGGGACTAGCGGATTCTACGAGCAGTACTTC. The encoded protein is CASRKGTSGFYEQYF.